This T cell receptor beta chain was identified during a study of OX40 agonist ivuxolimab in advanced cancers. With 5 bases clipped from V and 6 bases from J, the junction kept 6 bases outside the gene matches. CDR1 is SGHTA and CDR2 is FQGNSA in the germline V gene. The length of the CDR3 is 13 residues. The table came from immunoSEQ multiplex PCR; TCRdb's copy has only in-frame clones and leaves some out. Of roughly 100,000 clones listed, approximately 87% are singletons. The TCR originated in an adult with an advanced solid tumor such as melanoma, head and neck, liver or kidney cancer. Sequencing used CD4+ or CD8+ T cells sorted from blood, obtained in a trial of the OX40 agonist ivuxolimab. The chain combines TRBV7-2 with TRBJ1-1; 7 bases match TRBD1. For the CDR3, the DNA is TGTGCCAGCAGCCCCCCGGACAGGTCTGAAGCTTTCTTT. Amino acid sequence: CASSPPDRSEAFF.